What follows are 18 T cell receptor beta chains derived from one specimen sequenced in a study of OX40 agonist ivuxolimab in advanced cancers. The method behind the library was the immunoSEQ multiplex PCR assay. Entries here come from immuneACCESS through TCRdb and include only in-frame sequences with V and J called. Some clones fail to appear in such tables; in the studies checked, an unresolved V gene covers under half of the shortfall, and the cause of the remainder is unknown. The sample table shows roughly 20,000 clones, and 86% are seen once. About 17% of the sample is held by the ten biggest clonotypes. The sample consisted of CD4+ or CD8+ T cells sorted from blood, taken in a trial of the OX40 agonist ivuxolimab. These receptor sequences come from an adult with an advanced solid tumor such as melanoma, head and neck, liver or kidney cancer.

This rearrangement joins TRBV27 to TRBJ2-7, with 11 bases lining up with TRBD1. The germline gives CDR1 MNHEY, CDR2 SMNVEV (reference sequence). J lost 6 bases, V lost 4 bases, and 8 bases had no gene match. The CDR3 is 15 amino acids. The CDR3 DNA reads TGTGCCAGCAGTTCAGGGACAGGGGGAAGTTCCGAGCAGTACTTC. As protein: CASSSGTGGSSEQYF.

The chain links TRBV10-3 to TRBJ1-2; 9 bases match TRBD1. V was clipped by 6 bases and J by 8 bases; unmatched bases: 10. The germline V gene encodes CDR1 ENHRY and CDR2 SYGVKD. The CDR3 has 14 residues. CDR3 sequence: CAIRNPTGGSGYTF. The CDR3 DNA follows: TGTGCCATCAGGAACCCTACAGGGGGCTCAGGCTACACCTTC.

The chain is built from TRBV11-2 and TRBJ2-7; a weak D match, TRBD2 (6 bases). The germline CDR1 and CDR2 sequences are SGHAT and FQNNGV. The CDR3 totals 15 residues. Trimming removed 5 bases at V and 5 bases at J, with 19 bases between. The DNA for the CDR3 is TGTGCCAGCAGCCCCAGCGGGCAGGTCCCCCACGAGCAGTACTTC. Residues: CASSPSGQVPHEQYF.

CDR3 DNA sequence: TGTGCCAGCAGCCCCTGGGGGGCTGGGGCCAACGTCCTGACTTTC. It translates to CASSPWGAGANVLTF. V and J are TRBV7-8 and TRBJ2-6, with D perhaps matching TRBD2 (6 bases). The V gene lost 5 bases and the J gene lost 2 bases, with 10 bases spanning the gap. This CDR3 is 15 amino acids long. Germline CDR1 is SGHVS and CDR2 is FQNEAQ.

The rearrangement joins TRBV30 to TRBJ2-1, with a possible D match to TRBD2 (5 bases). Trimming removed 1 base from V and 4 bases from J, with 8 bases in between. The CDR3 has 13 amino acids. Germline CDR1 GTSNPN, CDR2 SVGIG (reference sequence). The chain's CDR3 is CAWSDGNYNEQFF. Here the CDR3 DNA reads TGTGCCTGGAGTGACGGGAATTACAATGAGCAGTTCTTC.

The chain carries TRBV19 and TRBJ1-1; D might be TRBD1 (6 bases). V lost 3 bases, J lost 4 bases, and 15 bases lay in between. Germline CDR1 reads LNHDA; CDR2 reads SQIVND (reference sequence). The CDR3 spans 15 residues. The CDR3 DNA is TGTGCCAGTAGTATTGGGCAGGGGTGGGGCACTGAAGCTTTCTTT. This gives the protein CASSIGQGWGTEAFF.

The V call is TRBV5-1, the J call TRBJ1-2; 7 nucleotides match TRBD1. The CDR3 contains 15 residues. The germline V gene has CDR1 SGHRS and CDR2 YFSETQ. With V trimmed by 4 bases and J by 1 base, 7 bases remained unmatched. The CDR3 nucleotides are TGCGCCAGCAGCCTATCAGGGGGGGTTAACTATGGCTACACCTTC. Translation gives CASSLSGGVNYGYTF.

The CDR3 sequence: CASSFRGTGVYEQYF. CDR3 DNA: TGTGCCAGCAGCTTTAGGGGGACAGGGGTCTACGAGCAGTACTTC. V and J are TRBV5-6 and TRBJ2-7; 10 bases are a match to TRBD1. The V segment lost 2 bases and the J segment 3 bases; nucleotides outside the gene matches: 5. CDR3 size: 15 residues. CDR1 and CDR2 (germline): SGHDT, YYEEEE. Combining the CDR3 with reference TRBV5-6 and TRBJ2-7 gives the whole variable domain DAGVTQSPTHLIKTRGQQVTLRCSPKSGHDTVSWYQQALGQGPQFIFQYYEEEERQRGNFPDRFSGHQFPNYSSELNVNALLLGDSALYLCASSFRGTGVYEQYFGPGTRLTVT.

This clone was counted a single time. This chain links TRBV9 with TRBJ2-4; D may be TRBD1 (6 bases). From germline, CDR1 is SGDLS and CDR2 YYNGEE. The V gene lost 3 bases and the J gene lost 1 base, with 17 bases spanning the gap. The CDR3 consists of 17 residues. The CDR3, as DNA: TGTGCCAGCAGCGAGAGGGGGACCCCAGACGCCAAAAACATTCAGTACTTC. Translating gives CASSERGTPDAKNIQYF.

This clone was seen only once. V is TRBV9 and J is TRBJ2-1; unclear D gene. Trimming removed 0 bases at V and 5 bases at J, with 6 bases between. Germline lookup yields CDR1 SGDLS and CDR2 YYNGEE. The CDR3 length is 13 residues. The CDR3 DNA follows: TGTGCCAGCAGCGTAGATCTAAACAATGAGCAGTTCTTC. Its translation is CASSVDLNNEQFF.

The CDR3 sequence is CASSLSPTGTRSPLHF. In DNA form, the CDR3 reads TGTGCCAGCAGTTTATCCCCTACAGGGACCCGCTCACCCCTCCACTTT. The chain carries TRBV27 and TRBJ1-6; possibly TRBD1 for D (6 bases). The CDR3 is 16 amino acids. The V gene lost 0 bases and the J gene lost 10 bases, with 16 bases spanning the gap. Per germline, CDR1 MNHEY and CDR2 SMNVEV (reference sequence).

This clone was detected only a few times. The chain is built from TRBV19 and TRBJ1-4; TRBD1 matches 7 bases. Germline V gives CDR1 LNHDA, CDR2 SQIVND (reference sequence). The CDR3 sequence is 17 residues long. With 5 bases clipped from V and 5 bases from J, the junction kept 14 bases outside the gene matches. CDR3 protein: CASSREGRGEPNEKLFF. The CDR3, as DNA: TGTGCCAGTAGTCGAGAGGGCAGGGGGGAACCGAATGAAAAACTGTTTTTT.

J is TRBJ1-6 and V is TRBV19; 9 bases are a match to TRBD1. Per germline, CDR1 LNHDA and CDR2 SQIVND (reference sequence). The CDR3 runs 13 residues. The trim removed 11 bases at V and 4 bases at J, leaving 3 bases unmatched. This chain's CDR3 is CAAGQGYNSPLHF. The CDR3 DNA reads TGTGCCGCGGGACAGGGTTATAATTCACCCCTCCACTTT.

The rearrangement uses TRBV6-5 and TRBJ1-2; TRBD1 might be the D (5 bases). Germline-derived CDR1 and CDR2 are MNHEY and SVGAGI. Trimming removed 0 bases from V and 4 bases from J, with 12 bases in between. This CDR3 is 15 amino acids long. CDR3 coding DNA: TGTGCCAGCAGTTACTCGTCAGGGACGTCCTATGGCTACACCTTC. This translates into CASSYSSGTSYGYTF.

The J gene is TRBJ1-6, the V gene TRBV30, with unresolved D. V gave up 1 base and J gave up 6 bases, with 7 bases separating them. Germline values: CDR1 GTSNPN, CDR2 SVGIG (reference sequence). The CDR3 consists of 13 residues. This CDR3 reads CAWSASRNSPLHF. DNA for the CDR3: TGTGCCTGGAGTGCATCTCGTAATTCACCCCTCCACTTT.

CDR3 nucleotide sequence: TGCGCCAGCAGCTTGGCCGGGACTACCGAGCAGTACTTC. Protein product: CASSLAGTTEQYF. V and J are TRBV5-1 and TRBJ2-7, with TRBD2 matching 7 bases. The CDR3 has 13 amino acids. V shed 0 bases, J shed 6 bases, and the junction held 3 bases outside the gene matches. Per the germline V gene, CDR1 is SGHRS and CDR2 is YFSETQ.

This clone occurred once. The CDR3 is CASSWRSYGYTF. Here the CDR3 DNA reads TGTGCCAGCAGCTGGAGGTCCTATGGCTACACCTTC. The chain combines TRBV5-8 with TRBJ1-2; D gene unclear. Germline CDR1 reads SGHTS; CDR2 reads YDEGEE. This CDR3 region has 12 residues. Deletions cut 3 bases from V and 4 bases from J, with 7 bases between.

The chain combines TRBV30 with TRBJ2-7; no definite D call. From germline, CDR1 is GTSNPN and CDR2 SVGIG (reference sequence). The CDR3 is 12 residues long. V was trimmed by 2 bases and J by 6 bases, leaving 11 bases between them. The CDR3 here is CAWSSDQAEQYF. The CDR3 bases are TGTGCCTGGAGTTCCGACCAGGCCGAGCAGTACTTC.